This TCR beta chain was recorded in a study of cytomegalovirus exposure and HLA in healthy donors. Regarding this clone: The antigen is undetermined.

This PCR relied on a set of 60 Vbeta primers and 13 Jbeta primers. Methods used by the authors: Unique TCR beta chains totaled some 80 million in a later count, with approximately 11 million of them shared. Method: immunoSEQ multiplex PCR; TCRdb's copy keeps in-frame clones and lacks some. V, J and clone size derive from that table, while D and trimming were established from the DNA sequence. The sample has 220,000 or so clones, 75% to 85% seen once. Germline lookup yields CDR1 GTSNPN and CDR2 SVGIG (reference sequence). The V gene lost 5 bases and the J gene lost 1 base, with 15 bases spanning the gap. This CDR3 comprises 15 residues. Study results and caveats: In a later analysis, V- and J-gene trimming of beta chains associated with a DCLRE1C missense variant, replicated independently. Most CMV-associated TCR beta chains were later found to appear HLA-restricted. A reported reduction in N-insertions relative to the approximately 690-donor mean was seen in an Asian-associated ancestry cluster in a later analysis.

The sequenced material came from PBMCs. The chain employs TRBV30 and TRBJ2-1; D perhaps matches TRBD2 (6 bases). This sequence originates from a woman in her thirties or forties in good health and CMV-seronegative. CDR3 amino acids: CAWCQMAGSYNEQFF. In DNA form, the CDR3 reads TGTGCCTGGTGTCAAATGGCGGGATCCTACAATGAGCAGTTCTTC.